The entry that follows covers one T cell receptor (beta chain) sequence. Here immunoSEQ multiplex PCR was the method, and the copy in TCRdb shows in-frame clones only, minus some. The sample contains some 340,000 clones, approximately 90% of which appear only once. Participants in the exposed group had met a COVID-19 case in the 2 weeks before joining the study. This sample is drawn from a study of blood T cell repertoires in COVID-19. Germline V gene lookup returns CDR1 LGHDT and CDR2 YNNKEL (reference sequence). Trimming removed 0 bases at V and 5 bases at J, with 10 bases between. There are 14 residues in the CDR3.

The sample consisted of PBMCs or T cells enriched from blood (not recorded which). The V and J genes are TRBV3-1 (or the pseudogene TRBV3-2) and TRBJ1-1; perhaps TRBD1 as D (5 bases). The sequence came from a woman aged 25 to 45 who had been exposed to COVID-19. CDR3 nucleotide sequence: TGTGCCAGCAGCCAAGACTTCCGGGGGACTGAAGCTTTCTTT. Translated, it gives CASSQDFRGTEAFF.